This TCR beta chain was sequenced during a study of tumor and adjacent non-tumor tissue in lung cancer. No cell sorting was done before RNA was extracted from the tissue. The V end was cut by 10 bases, the J end by 4 bases, with 22 bases between. Germline V CDR1 and CDR2: MDHEN, SYDVKM. This CDR3 has 15 amino acids. Three rounds of nested PCR, following a modified ARM-PCR protocol, produced the TCRbeta library. MiXCR, run by TCRdb on the multiplex PCR reads, gives a single entry per CDR3 protein. The profile shows 65,000 to 75,000 distinct CDR3 sequences, more than 70% of them singletons. Sample: lung tumor tissue. This clonotype was sampled from a man aged 55-75 years with non-small cell lung cancer. The chain joins TRBV28 to TRBJ1-2; D uncertain. CDR3 amino acids: CAKSTPARVGYGYTF. The CDR3 DNA follows: TGTGCCAAGAGTACGCCCGCCAGAGTCGGCTATGGCTACACCTTC.